The clone carrying this T cell receptor beta chain came up a few times. Its specificity is not known. The source of the sample is a study of T cell repertoires in cytomegalovirus infection. Across the whole study: CMV epitopes used comprised recently identified HLA-C-restricted ones and well-studied HLA-B-restricted ones.

TCRdb reprocessed the reads via MiXCR and lists one record per CDR3 protein. The data show about 110,000 distinct CDR3 sequences, with 42% seen just once and just under 75% held by the top ten. Study results and caveats: In two of eight donors, the top clonotype was HLA-C-restricted CMV-specific. Adding up the frequency of public TCR beta families identified people who carried CMV plus the relevant HLA.

The sample in question was CD8+ T cells from cultured PBMCs, obtained from culture after CMV antigen stimulation. The clonotype comes from a human donor in good health (CMV status not recorded). Some clones in this sample may be carry-over from other donors' samples.

For the CDR3, the DNA is TGTGCCACCAGTGATTCGCGTAGGGGTATAAACTATGGCTACACCTTC. This translates into CATSDSRRGINYGYTF. The chain has TRBV24-1 and TRBJ1-2; a weak D match, TRBD1 (5 bases). V dropped 2 bases and J dropped 2 bases, with 14 bases sitting between them. Germline V gene data show CDR1 as KGHDR and CDR2 as SFDVKD. The CDR3 extends over 16 amino acids.